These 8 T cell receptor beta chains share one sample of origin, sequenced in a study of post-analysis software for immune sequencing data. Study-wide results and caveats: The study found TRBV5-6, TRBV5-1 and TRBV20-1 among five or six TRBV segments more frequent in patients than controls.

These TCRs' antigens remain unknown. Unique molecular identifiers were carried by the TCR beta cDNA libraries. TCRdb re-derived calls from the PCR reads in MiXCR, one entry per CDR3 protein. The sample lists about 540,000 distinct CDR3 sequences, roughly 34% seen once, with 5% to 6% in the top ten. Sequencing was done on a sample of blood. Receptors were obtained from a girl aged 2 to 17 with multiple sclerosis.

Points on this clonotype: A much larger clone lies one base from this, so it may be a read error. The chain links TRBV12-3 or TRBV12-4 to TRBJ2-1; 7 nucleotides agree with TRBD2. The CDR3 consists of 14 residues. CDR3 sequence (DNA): TGTGCCGGCAGTCCCGGGACTACCTCCAGTGAGCAGTTCTTC. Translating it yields CAGSPGTTSSEQFF.

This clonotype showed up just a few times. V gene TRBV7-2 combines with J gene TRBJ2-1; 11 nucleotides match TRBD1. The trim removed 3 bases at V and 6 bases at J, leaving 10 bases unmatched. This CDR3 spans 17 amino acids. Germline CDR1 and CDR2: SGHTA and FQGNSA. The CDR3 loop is CASSFLLIGTGGNEQFF. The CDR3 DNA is TGTGCCAGCAGCTTCTTACTTATTGGGACAGGGGGCAATGAGCAGTTCTTC.

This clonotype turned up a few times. This CDR3 reads CSASTDPYEQYF. The DNA for the CDR3 is TGCAGCGCCTCGACGGACCCCTACGAGCAGTACTTC. J is TRBJ2-7 and V is TRBV29-1; D is unclear. The CDR3 has 12 amino acids. Per the germline V gene, CDR1 is SQVTM and CDR2 is ANQGSEA. V lost 7 bases, J lost 2 bases, and 12 bases lay in between.

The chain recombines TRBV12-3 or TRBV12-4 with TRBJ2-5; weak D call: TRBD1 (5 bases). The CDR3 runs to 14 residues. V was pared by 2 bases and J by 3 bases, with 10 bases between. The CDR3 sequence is CASSLFSREETQYF. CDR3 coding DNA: TGTGCCAGCAGTTTATTCTCCAGGGAAGAGACCCAGTACTTC.

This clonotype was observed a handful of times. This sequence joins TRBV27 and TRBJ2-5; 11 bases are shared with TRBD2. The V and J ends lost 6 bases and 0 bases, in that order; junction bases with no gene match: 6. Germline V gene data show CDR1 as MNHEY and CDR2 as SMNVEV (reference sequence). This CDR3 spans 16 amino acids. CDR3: CASRRLAGPYQETQYF. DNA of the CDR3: TGTGCCAGCAGAAGACTAGCGGGGCCGTACCAAGAGACCCAGTACTTC.

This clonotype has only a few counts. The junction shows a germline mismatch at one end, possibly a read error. CDR3: CGVEDNNEKLFF. For the CDR3, the DNA is TGCGGCGTTGAAGATAATAATGAAAAACTGTTTTTT. The chain links TRBV29-1 to TRBJ1-4; no definite D call. Germline CDR1 SQVTM, CDR2 ANQGSEA. CDR3 length equals 12 residues.

The CDR3 region is CSARDQRRGNDDTQYF. CDR3 nucleotide sequence: TGCAGTGCTAGAGATCAGCGACGGGGGAACGACGATACGCAGTATTTT. The chain joins TRBV20-1 to TRBJ2-3, with D perhaps matching TRBD2 (6 bases). This CDR3 region has 16 residues. The V end lost 0 bases, the J end lost 6 bases, and 19 bases lay between the germline ends. CDR1 and CDR2 from the germline V gene are DFQATT and SNEGSKA (reference sequence).

CDR3 nucleotide sequence: TGTGCCAGCAGCCCAACTTACGACAGAAACACTGAAGCTTTCTTT. Translated: CASSPTYDRNTEAFF. The V gene is TRBV6-5, the J gene TRBJ1-1; a possible D gene is TRBD1 (5 bases). Germline-derived CDR1 and CDR2 are MNHEY and SVGAGI. CDR3 length equals 15 residues. Trimming removed 6 bases at V and 2 bases at J, with 16 bases between.